This TCR beta chain was sequenced for a study of T cell repertoires in cytomegalovirus infection. Overall study: Matching HLA type and CMV infection were both indicated by public TCR beta signatures. Whole-study results and caveats: In two of eight donors, the top clonotype was HLA-C-restricted CMV-specific. Cumulative frequency of public TCR beta families picked out carriers of CMV plus the relevant HLA.

Germline CDR1 and CDR2: SGHTA and FQGNSA. The CDR3 totals 15 residues. V was pared by 3 bases and J by 5 bases, with 16 bases between. This clonotype has at least ten counts. Its antigen is not known. TCRdb called the reads again in MiXCR, with one record for every CDR3 protein. The sample has 100,000 to 150,000 distinct CDR3 sequences, 24% seen once. The genes are TRBV7-2 and TRBJ2-5; D possibly corresponds to TRBD2 (5 bases). The receptor was isolated from a human donor in good health (CMV status not recorded). Some clones in this sample may be carry-over from other donors' samples. The sequencing input was PBMCs, sequenced either directly or after in vitro stimulation (not recorded which). Written as DNA, the CDR3 is TGTGCCAGCAGCTTTCTAGCCCACAATGGGGAGACCCAGTACTTC. It specifies CASSFLAHNGETQYF.